The clone carrying this T cell receptor beta chain has a handful of counts. The antigen remains unidentified. Construction of the TCRbeta library involved unique molecular identifiers. TCRdb ran MiXCR on the PCR reads and lists one entry per CDR3 protein. The sample shows about 580,000 distinct CDR3 sequences, more than 20% of them seen only once. The data derive from a study of T-cell reconstitution after alpha-beta-depleted transplantation in children. Overall study results and limits: As was reported, about two months after transplant, alpha-beta T cells came from several hundred expanded graft clones.

The germline V gene encodes CDR1 WNHNN and CDR2 SYGVQD (reference sequence). CDR3 length: 16 residues. V was trimmed by 0 bases and J by 5 bases, leaving 14 bases between them. This chain links TRBV10-1 with TRBJ2-1, with D tentatively TRBD1 (6 bases). The clonotype comes from a boy younger than two who had a stem cell transplant for acute myeloid leukemia, so the T cells may come from the graft donor. The sequencing here drew on PBMCs, mostly from graft donor cells, taken 360 days after TCRalphabeta/CD19-depleted stem cell transplant. The DNA for the CDR3 is TGCGCCAGCAGTGAGTCAATAGGGGGACCCAACAATGAGCAGTTCTTC. It is translated as CASSESIGGPNNEQFF.